This T cell receptor (beta chain) comes out of a study of OX40 agonist ivuxolimab in advanced cancers. V gave up 3 bases and J gave up 6 bases, with 6 bases separating them. This CDR3 is built from 12 residues. Germline values: CDR1 MDHEN, CDR2 SYDVKM. The method was immunoSEQ multiplex PCR; TCRdb's version includes in-frame clones alone and lacks a portion of them. The table has around 57,000 clones, 92% seen once; the top ten hold roughly 25%. The TCR was taken from an adult with an advanced solid tumor such as melanoma, head and neck, liver or kidney cancer. The specimen comprised CD4+ or CD8+ T cells sorted from blood, sampled in a trial of the OX40 agonist ivuxolimab. The rearrangement uses TRBV28 and TRBJ1-5; D gene uncertain. The CDR3 loop reads CASSFDIQPQHF. In nucleotides, the CDR3 is TGTGCCAGCAGTTTTGATATTCAGCCCCAGCATTTT. Full variable domain (rest looked up from reference TRBV28 and TRBJ1-5): DVKVTQSSRYLVKRTGEKVFLECVQDMDHENMFWYRQDPGLGLRLIYFSYDVKMKEKGDIPEGYSVSREKKERFSLILESASTNQTSMYLCASSFDIQPQHFGDGTRLSIL.